These 6 T cell receptor beta chains came from one sample sequenced in a study of T-cell reconstitution after alpha-beta-depleted transplantation in children. Preparation of the TCRbeta library involved a method that used unique molecular identifiers. TCRdb re-called the PCR reads through MiXCR, storing one row per CDR3 protein. The sample comprises some 600,000 distinct CDR3 sequences, approximately 12% of which are singletons, and 2% to 2.5% rests with the top ten. This material consisted of PBMCs, mostly from graft donor cells, taken 360 days after TCRalphabeta/CD19-depleted stem cell transplant. All receptors come from a male patient younger than 18 who had a stem cell transplant for acute myeloid leukemia, so the T cells may come from the graft donor.

This chain links TRBV20-1 with TRBJ1-2; D is undetermined. Deletions cut 8 bases from V and 2 bases from J, with 15 bases between. Germline V gene sequence: CDR1 DFQATT, CDR2 SNEGSKA (reference sequence). This CDR3 spans 13 amino acids. The CDR3 DNA reads as TGCAGTTCTTCTCCGACGCAAAACTATGGCTACACCTTC. This sequence encodes CSSSPTQNYGYTF.

This clonotype was observed at least ten times. V and J are TRBV12-3 or TRBV12-4 and TRBJ2-5; D not certain. The CDR3 is 12 residues long. Trimming left V 8 bases short and J 5 bases short, with 12 bases between. The CDR3 protein is CASSRTSETQYF. The CDR3 DNA reads TGTGCCAGCTCCCGAACCTCCGAGACCCAGTACTTC.

This clonotype was counted at least ten times. A read error may produce the germline difference seen at one junction end. The chain carries TRBV29-1 and TRBJ2-5, with 8 positions matching TRBD2. Germline CDR1 reads SQVTM; CDR2 reads ANQGSEA. This CDR3 spans 11 amino acids. CDR3 region: CSVEDGGRLCF. DNA for the CDR3: TGCAGCGTTGAAGACGGCGGGAGGTTGTGCTTC.

The rearrangement uses TRBV9 and TRBJ2-5; 7 bases map to TRBD2. The CDR3 loop spans 15 amino acids. The germline V gene has CDR1 SGDLS and CDR2 YYNGEE. The V and J ends lost 3 bases and 4 bases, in that order; junction bases with no gene match: 9. The CDR3 protein is CASSARIRGRETQYF. In DNA form, the CDR3 reads TGTGCCAGCAGCGCCCGGATTCGCGGGAGAGAGACCCAGTACTTC.

The chain is built from TRBV28 and TRBJ2-1; 9 nucleotides align to TRBD2. Germline-derived CDR1 and CDR2 are MDHEN and SYDVKM. V gave up 7 bases and J gave up 4 bases; unmatched junction bases: 11. The CDR3 spans 16 residues. The CDR3 spells CASNILGGRVYNEQFF. For the CDR3, the DNA is TGTGCCAGCAATATCCTGGGCGGGAGGGTATACAATGAGCAGTTCTTC.

This clonotype was recorded many times. The chain uses TRBV28 and TRBJ2-2; 8 bases match TRBD2. Per germline, CDR1 MDHEN and CDR2 SYDVKM. V lost 10 bases to trimming and J lost 2 bases; unmatched junction nucleotides: 12. This CDR3 is built from 16 residues. In DNA, the CDR3 is TGTGCCACCACGGGGCGGGAGGTACAAAACACCGGGGAGCTGTTTTTT. It translates to CATTGREVQNTGELFF. The full variable domain, with the rest looked up from reference TRBV28 and TRBJ2-2, is DVKVTQSSRYLVKRTGEKVFLECVQDMDHENMFWYRQDPGLGLRLIYFSYDVKMKEKGDIPEGYSVSREKKERFSLILESASTNQTSMYLCATTGREVQNTGELFFGEGSRLTVL.